This TCR beta chain was profiled in a study of CD8 T cells in ankylosing spondylitis. Using quantitative 5'-RACE with molecular barcodes, the authors made TCR beta libraries. TCRdb passed the 5' RACE reads through MiXCR, listing each CDR3 protein once. This table holds some 220,000 distinct CDR3 sequences, about 7% found once. This clonotype has ten or more counts. Its antigen is unidentified. V trimming: 10 bases; J trimming: 9 bases; junction bases outside the gene matches: 8. Per germline, CDR1 ENHRY and CDR2 SYGVKD. The CDR3 length is 12 residues. Study-wide results and caveats: Those disease-linked clones were CD8+; they were also relatively rare in peripheral blood. Apparently characteristic of ankylosing spondylitis blood was a TCR beta motif (under ten highly homologous variants).

The specimen was blood, either unsorted or a sorted T cell fraction (not recorded which). The rearrangement uses TRBV10-3 and TRBJ1-5; 8 bases match TRBD1. The clonotype was recovered from a male donor with ankylosing spondylitis. Here the CDR3 DNA reads TGTGCCACCCAGGGGGCGAGCGGGCCCCAGCATTTT. Its protein is CATQGASGPQHF.